One sample yielded the 20 T cell receptor beta chains listed below, sequenced in a study of T-cell reconstitution after alpha-beta-depleted transplantation in children. Library preparation (for TCRbeta) was performed with unique molecular identifiers. TCRdb passed the PCR reads through MiXCR, listing each CDR3 protein once. This sample carries around 490,000 distinct CDR3 sequences, 11% of them seen once, and the ten largest clones take 13% to 15%. The material was PBMCs, mostly from graft donor cells, obtained 180 days after TCRalphabeta/CD19-depleted stem cell transplant. The receptors were gathered from a female patient aged 2-15 years who had a stem cell transplant for aplastic anemia, so the T cells may come from the graft donor.

The rearrangement uses TRBV20-1 and TRBJ2-1; the D gene is possibly TRBD2 (5 bases). The germline V gene encodes CDR1 DFQATT and CDR2 SNEGSKA (reference sequence). This CDR3 region has 15 residues. Trimming took 7 bases from V and 8 from J, leaving 24 bases between them. CDR3 DNA sequence: TGCAGTGTTACGAGACCCCAGGCTAGCTTGTATGAGCAGTTCTTC. Protein product: CSVTRPQASLYEQFF.

This clonotype was counted between two and nine times. This sequence joins TRBV25-1 and TRBJ2-1; no definite D call. V lost 5 bases to trimming and J lost 1 base, with 12 bases between them. CDR1 is MGHDK, CDR2 SYGVNS, per germline. The CDR3 spans 15 residues. The CDR3 bases are TGTGCCAGCAGTTTACTCAATGGATCCTACAATGAGCAGTTCTTC. Translating it yields CASSLLNGSYNEQFF.

The chain has TRBV28 and TRBJ1-6; the D is unclear. V shed 3 bases and J shed 5 bases, with 2 bases lying between them. There are 12 residues in the CDR3. CDR1 is MDHEN, CDR2 SYDVKM, per germline. The CDR3 DNA sequence: TGTGCCAGCAGTTTGCATAATTCACCCCTCCACTTT. It yields the protein CASSLHNSPLHF.

Concerning this clonotype: This may be a read error, as it is one base from a much larger clone. The CDR3 region is CASSLEGPQGYTEQFF. The CDR3 nucleotides are TGTGCCAGCAGCTTAGAGGGTCCCCAGGGGTACACTGAGCAGTTCTTC. The genes are TRBV7-8 and TRBJ2-1, with D possibly being TRBD1 (6 bases). This CDR3 spans 16 amino acids. From germline, CDR1 is SGHVS and CDR2 FQNEAQ.

The chain employs TRBV4-3 and TRBJ2-5; 8 bases match TRBD1. Unmatched junction bases numbered 5, after V lost 0 bases and J lost 5 bases. Germline V gene lookup returns CDR1 LGHNA and CDR2 YSLEER. The CDR3 has 15 amino acids. The CDR3 DNA sequence: TGCGCCAGCAGCCAAGACAGGGGGCGTAGGGAGACCCAGTACTTC. This codes for CASSQDRGRRETQYF.

This clonotype has just a few counts. The chain joins TRBV12-5 to TRBJ2-2; 10 bases match TRBD1. CDR3 length: 18 amino acids. CDR1 LGHNT and CDR2 FRNRAP come from the germline V gene. Losses at the gene ends were 4 bases for V and 3 bases for J; bases not matched to a gene: 11. The CDR3 loop is CASGWTDRGLVDTGELFF. Here the CDR3 DNA reads TGTGCTAGTGGTTGGACCGACAGGGGGCTGGTTGACACCGGGGAGCTGTTTTTT.

This chain links TRBV6-6 with TRBJ2-5; D gene unclear. V lost 2 bases and J lost 3, with 4 bases in between. This CDR3 comprises 12 residues. Germline-derived CDR1 and CDR2 are MNHNY and SVGAGI (reference sequence). The CDR3 bases are TGTGCCAGCAGTTACGGGAAAGAGACCCAGTACTTC. Translating it yields CASSYGKETQYF.

This clonotype was counted between two and nine times. The chain employs TRBV7-9 and TRBJ2-7, with D possibly matching TRBD2 (6 bases). V dropped 4 bases and J dropped 3 bases, with 10 bases sitting between them. Germline V gene sequence: CDR1 SEHNR, CDR2 FQNEAQ (reference sequence). The CDR3 consists of 13 residues. The CDR3 sequence is CASSYPGLYEQYF. For the CDR3, the DNA is TGTGCCAGCAGCTACCCGGGACTCTACGAGCAGTACTTC.

This sequence joins TRBV9 and TRBJ1-3; possible D gene TRBD1, 6 bases. The CDR3 is 13 amino acids. Looked up from germline, CDR1 is SGDLS and CDR2 is YYNGEE. The germline V and J ends were trimmed by 3 bases and 3 bases, with 7 bases remaining between them. The CDR3 sequence: CASSGTVGNTIYF. DNA for the CDR3: TGTGCCAGCAGCGGGACAGTTGGAAACACCATATATTTT.

In its sample, this clonotype was seen a few times. CDR3 protein: CASSFYSHNEQFF. The CDR3 DNA sequence: TGCGCCAGCAGCTTTTACTCGCACAATGAGCAGTTCTTC. This sequence joins TRBV5-1 and TRBJ2-1; no definite D call. Per germline, CDR1 SGHRS and CDR2 YFSETQ. Trimming removed 2 bases at V and 5 bases at J, with 8 bases between. The CDR3 runs 13 residues.

This clonotype was detected a few times. This chain joins TRBV6-2 or TRBV6-3 and TRBJ2-1, with 12 nucleotides matching TRBD2. The V gene's germline CDR1 is MNHEY and CDR2 SVGEGT. V shed 10 bases, J shed 7 bases, and the junction held 5 bases outside the gene matches. The length of the CDR3 is 13 residues. DNA of the CDR3: TGTGCCACCATGACTAGCGGGAGAAATGAGCAGTTCTTC. It encodes CATMTSGRNEQFF.

This chain links TRBV21-1 with TRBJ2-3; TRBD2 is taken as the D call from the table, unchecked against the DNA. TRBV21-1 counts as a pseudogene. The CDR3 loop spans 18 amino acids. CDR3 in amino acids: CASSLAPTSGRSTDTQYF. The CDR3 coding sequence is TGTGCCAGCAGCCTCGCCCCCACTAGCGGGAGAAGCACAGATACGCAGTATTTT.

V gene TRBV21-1 combines with J gene TRBJ2-7; no check of the table's D call, TRBD1, against the DNA was made. TRBV21-1 is designated a pseudogene. CDR3 size: 14 residues. The CDR3 nucleotides read TGTGCCAGCACCGGGGGACAGAGCTCCTACGAGCAGTACGTC. Translated, it gives CASTGGQSSYEQYV.

This clonotype has more than one count but fewer than ten. This sequence joins TRBV12-3 or TRBV12-4 and TRBJ2-7; the match to TRBD1 covers 7 bases. After removal of 4 bases from V and 4 bases from J, the junction contained 16 bases not matched to a gene. The CDR3 has 17 residues. DNA of the CDR3: TGTGCCAGCAGTTCCCGGGATCCGGGACAGAGACCTTACGAGCAGTACGTC. Amino acids: CASSSRDPGQRPYEQYV.

This clonotype came up many times. The chain joins TRBV15 to TRBJ1-5, with 9 bases identical to TRBD1. This CDR3 contains 17 residues. The V segment lost 0 bases and the J segment 4 bases; nucleotides outside the gene matches: 7. In germline, CDR1 is LNHNV, CDR2 YYDKDF (reference sequence). CDR3 DNA sequence: TGTGCCACCAGCAGAGATGGGTGGGACAGGGAAAATCAGCCCCAGCATTTT. Protein: CATSRDGWDRENQPQHF.

The V call is TRBV7-9, the J call TRBJ1-3, with D hard to call. Looked up from germline, CDR1 is SEHNR and CDR2 is FQNEAQ (reference sequence). This CDR3 has 16 residues. The V end lost 3 bases, the J end lost 0 bases, and 12 bases lay between the germline ends. CDR3 sequence (DNA): TGTGCCAGCAGCTTGAACGGGAAGAGCTCTGGAAACACCATATATTTT. Residues: CASSLNGKSSGNTIYF.

This chain joins TRBV11-2 and TRBJ2-3, with D possibly matching TRBD2 (5 bases). CDR3 length: 14 amino acids. Deletions cut 4 bases from V and 2 bases from J, with 10 bases between. From germline, CDR1 is SGHAT and CDR2 FQNNGV. CDR3 sequence (DNA): TGTGCCAGCAGCTCCGGGATCCTCACAGATACGCAGTATTTT. Residues: CASSSGILTDTQYF.

V is TRBV28 and J is TRBJ2-5; a possible D gene is TRBD2 (6 bases). Between the trimmed V and J ends, which lost 8 bases and 4 bases, there was a span of 26 bases. Per the germline V gene, CDR1 is MDHEN and CDR2 is SYDVKM. The CDR3 is made up of 17 amino acids. CDR3 bases: TGTGCCAGCTCCTCCTTGGGGGAGGTGGGAGAAGGAGAGACCCAGTACTTC. Translating it yields CASSSLGEVGEGETQYF.

There are a few counts of this clonotype. The chain uses TRBV28 and TRBJ2-7; 7 bases match TRBD2. The trim removed 5 bases at V and 1 base at J, leaving 2 bases unmatched. The germline CDR1 and CDR2 sequences are MDHEN and SYDVKM. The CDR3 loop spans 13 amino acids. The CDR3 here is CASSRGGSYEQYF. The CDR3 DNA reads as TGTGCCAGCAGTCGCGGGGGTTCCTACGAGCAGTACTTC.

Details on this clonotype: Germline is not matched at one junction end, which may reflect a read error. V usage is TRBV28 and J usage is TRBJ2-6, with 11 bases that match TRBD1. Germline loops: CDR1 MDHEN, CDR2 SYDVKM. This CDR3 has 18 amino acids. The DNA for the CDR3 is TGTGCCAGCAGCGACAGGACAGGGGGCCCCACTGGGGCCAACGGCCTGACTTTC. It codes for CASSDRTGGPTGANGLTF.